Below are 7 T cell receptor beta chains sequenced from a single sample in a study of PD-1 blockade in classical Hodgkin lymphoma. Time point given: newly diagnosed, previously untreated cHL patient sample. Sequencing was performed with immunoSEQ multiplex PCR; in TCRdb, only in-frame clones are kept and a portion is missing. This table holds about 46,000 clones, under 95% found once. Sample: peripheral blood mononuclear cells (PBMCs). Receptor source: a human donor with classical Hodgkin lymphoma.

V usage is TRBV28 and J usage is TRBJ2-3; 8 bases map to TRBD2. CDR1 and CDR2 (germline): MDHEN, SYDVKM. The V segment lost 9 bases and the J segment 4 bases; nucleotides outside the gene matches: 9. This CDR3 has 14 residues. The CDR3 reads CASDGLAVADTQYF. The CDR3 DNA sequence: TGTGCCAGTGATGGACTAGCCGTGGCAGATACGCAGTATTTT.

The rearrangement links TRBV28 to TRBJ1-2; D unclear. The CDR3 is made up of 13 amino acids. The germline CDR1 and CDR2 sequences are MDHEN and SYDVKM. Trimming removed 5 bases from V and 4 bases from J, with 11 bases in between. CDR3 loop: CASSDRGLYGYTF. The CDR3 DNA reads TGTGCCAGCAGTGACCGAGGCCTCTATGGCTACACCTTC.

The J gene is TRBJ1-3, the V gene TRBV10-3, with no clear D. The CDR3 has 12 amino acids. Trimming shortened V by 4 bases and J by 4 bases, and 5 bases separated the two germline ends. The germline CDR1 and CDR2 sequences are ENHRY and SYGVKD. The CDR3 protein is CAISGRGNTIYF. Here the CDR3 DNA reads TGTGCCATCAGTGGTAGGGGAAACACCATATATTTT.

The CDR3 sequence is CASSYRVAGENEQFF. DNA for the CDR3: TGTGCCAGCAGCTACCGGGTGGCGGGAGAGAATGAGCAGTTCTTC. The gene calls are TRBV11-3 and TRBJ2-1; 7 bases line up with TRBD2. Unmatched junction bases numbered 10, after V lost 4 bases and J lost 7 bases. The CDR3 length is 15 residues. CDR1 SGHNT and CDR2 YENEEA come from the germline V gene.

V is TRBV2 and J is TRBJ2-1; D tentatively reads TRBD1 or TRBD2 (5 bases each). The germline gives CDR1 SNHLY, CDR2 FYNNEI. This CDR3 is built from 12 residues. Trimming shortened V by 8 bases and J by 0 bases, and 5 bases separated the two germline ends. CDR3 sequence reads: CASGGSYNEQFF. The CDR3 bases are TGTGCCAGCGGGGGCTCCTACAATGAGCAGTTCTTC.

The J gene is TRBJ2-7, the V gene TRBV7-2, with 8 bases matching TRBD1. CDR1 SGHTA and CDR2 FQGNSA come from the germline V gene. The CDR3 contains 13 residues. V lost 3 bases to trimming and J lost 2 bases; unmatched junction nucleotides: 0. The CDR3 reads CASSLTGAYEQYF. DNA for the CDR3: TGTGCCAGCAGCTTGACAGGGGCCTACGAGCAGTACTTC.

The DNA of the CDR3 is TGTGCCAGCAGTGAATTTGGGACGAACAGTAATGGCTACACCTTC. It specifies CASSEFGTNSNGYTF. This sequence joins TRBV25-1 and TRBJ1-2; D possibly corresponds to TRBD1 (5 bases). From germline, CDR1 is MGHDK and CDR2 SYGVNS. The CDR3 is 15 residues long. Trimming removed 1 base at V and 6 bases at J, with 15 bases between.